This is a list of T cell receptor beta chains from one sample in a study of T cell responses to AZD1222 COVID-19 vaccine. Libraries were prepared by immunoSEQ multiplex PCR; TCRdb keeps only in-frame clonotypes and omits some of them. The sample has about 150,000 clones; 88% are singletons. Sequencing was performed on peripheral blood, taken on day 0 of MenACWY control vaccination. The receptors stem from an adult in good health. Both conserved end residues are part of each CDR3. D genes are given only for firm matches. Not all rows give a size; the values are once, few, many and, for expanded clones, a class.

j_gene,abundance,v_gene,d_gene,CDR3nt,CDR3aa
TRBJ2-5,-,TRBV15,-,TGTGCCACCAGCAGAGATCAGGAGACCCAGTACTTC,CATSRDQETQYF
TRBJ1-6,-,TRBV2,TRBD1,TGTGCCAGCAGTGAAGTCGTTGACAGGGAGAATTCACCCCTCCACTTT,CASSEVVDRENSPLHF
TRBJ2-1,-,TRBV5-5,TRBD2,TGTGCCAGCAGCTTCGTCTCCGGGACTACCTACAATGAGCAGTTCTTC,CASSFVSGTTYNEQFF
TRBJ1-3,-,TRBV4-2,-,TGTGCCAGCAGTGGGGTTGGGGCTCACTCTGGAAACACCATATATTTT,CASSGVGAHSGNTIYF
TRBJ1-1,-,TRBV25-1,TRBD1,TGTGCCAGCAGACAACAGGGGGAGAACACTGAAGCTTTCTTT,CASRQQGENTEAFF
TRBJ2-1,-,TRBV7-9,-,TGTGCCAGCAGCCGTGGAGGGGCCCGAGGAAATGAGCAGTTCTTC,CASSRGGARGNEQFF
TRBJ1-2,once,TRBV2,TRBD1,TGTGCCAGCAGGACGGACAGGGTAACTTATGGCTACACCTTC,CASRTDRVTYGYTF
TRBJ1-2,-,TRBV28,TRBD1,TGTGCCAGCCTCGCAGGCAGGGGGTCAGATGGCTACACCTTC,CASLAGRGSDGYTF
TRBJ2-1,-,TRBV19,-,TGTGCCAGTAGTAAGGAGCGAGGGAAGTCCAATGAGCAGTTCTTC,CASSKERGKSNEQFF
TRBJ1-1,-,TRBV28,-,TGTGCCAGCAGGCGGCGGGGGGCAGGTACTGAAGCTTTCTTT,CASRRRGAGTEAFF
TRBJ2-7,-,TRBV7-9,-,TGTGCCAGCAGCTTAGGCGCAGGGGACCACGAGCAGTACTTC,CASSLGAGDHEQYF
TRBJ2-7,-,TRBV14,-,TGTGCCAGCAGCGGAGACTGGTACGAGCAGTACTTC,CASSGDWYEQYF
TRBJ1-5,-,TRBV12-3/TRBV12-4,-,TGTGCCAGCAGTTTCGATCAGCCCCAGCATTTT,CASSFDQPQHF
TRBJ1-5,-,TRBV5-1,-,TGCGCCAGCGCCCCAGATAGCAATCAGCCCCAGCATTTT,CASAPDSNQPQHF
TRBJ1-1,-,TRBV4-3,-,TGCGCCAGCAGCCCTTCCAGGGGCCTGAACACTGAAGCTTTCTTT,CASSPSRGLNTEAFF
TRBJ2-7,-,TRBV7-9,-,TGTGCCAGCAGCTTAGTGGGAGTCCACGAGCAGTACTTC,CASSLVGVHEQYF
TRBJ2-3,once,TRBV7-2,TRBD2,TGTGCCAGCAGCTTAGTGGCGGGGGGCACAGATACGCAGTATTTT,CASSLVAGGTDTQYF
TRBJ1-1,-,TRBV5-5,-,TGTGCCAGCAGCTCACTGACAGTGAACACTGAAGCTTTCTTT,CASSSLTVNTEAFF
TRBJ2-4,-,TRBV2,-,TGTGCCAGCAGTCTTTTCGACCCGACCAAAAACATTCAGTACTTC,CASSLFDPTKNIQYF
TRBJ1-2,-,TRBV19,-,TGTGCCAGTAGTGATCCGGGACGCTTCTATGGCTACACCTTC,CASSDPGRFYGYTF
TRBJ1-6,-,TRBV5-3,-,TGTGCCAGAAGCTTGGGCCGATCCCTCCACTTT,CARSLGRSLHF
TRBJ1-2,-,TRBV7-8,-,TGTGCCAGCAGTACTAGTGGGGGGGCTCAGAGCCTGCTCGCTGGCTACACCTTC,CASSTSGGAQSLLAGYTF
TRBJ2-6,-,TRBV28,-,TGTGCCAGCGCCGGACCTCTGGGTGCCAACGTCCTGACTTTC,CASAGPLGANVLTF
TRBJ1-3,-,TRBV19,-,TGTGCCAGTAGTAACGGGGTCTCTGGAAACACCATATATTTT,CASSNGVSGNTIYF
TRBJ2-5,-,TRBV2,TRBD2,TGTGCCAGCAGTCCTAGCGGGGTGAATCAAGAGACCCAGTACTTC,CASSPSGVNQETQYF
TRBJ2-5,-,TRBV7-2,TRBD1,TGTGCCAGCAGCTTCCAGTCAGGGGGAGAGACCCAGTACTTC,CASSFQSGGETQYF
TRBJ2-7,-,TRBV19,TRBD1,TGTGCCAGTAGTATTGCCCCCGGGACAGAGTACGAGCAGTACTTC,CASSIAPGTEYEQYF
TRBJ2-7,once,TRBV5-6,-,TGTGCCAGCAGCTCCTGGGGGAAGGGGGTCGACGAGCAGTACTTC,CASSSWGKGVDEQYF
TRBJ2-7,-,TRBV28,-,TGTGCCAGCAGTTTTTGGTTTTCCGAGCAGTACTTC,CASSFWFSEQYF
TRBJ2-7,once,TRBV2,-,TGTGCCAGCAACACAAACTTTTACGAGCAGTACTTC,CASNTNFYEQYF
TRBJ1-4,few,TRBV19,-,TGTGCCAGTAAAGAGGGCTCGGTAGGAGAAAAACTGTTTTTT,CASKEGSVGEKLFF
TRBJ1-3,-,TRBV4-2,-,TGTGCCAGCAGCCTACAGGCCACCTCTGGAAACACCATATATTTT,CASSLQATSGNTIYF
TRBJ1-3,-,TRBV5-1,-,TGCGCCAGCAGCCGGGACATTGGAAACACCATATATTTT,CASSRDIGNTIYF
TRBJ1-1,-,TRBV4-1,TRBD1,TGCGCCAGCAGACCCGGACAGGGAGTCAAGAACACTGAAGCTTTCTTT,CASRPGQGVKNTEAFF
TRBJ2-7,-,TRBV6-1,-,TGTGCCAGCAGTGAAGTCGGGGTTGAGTACGAGCAGTACTTC,CASSEVGVEYEQYF
TRBJ2-6,-,TRBV19,-,TGTGCCAGTAGGCCGGGACAACGGATCTCTGGGGCCAACGTCCTGACTTTC,CASRPGQRISGANVLTF
TRBJ1-1,-,TRBV10-3,TRBD1,TGTGCCATCAGGGCCGGACAGGGATCAGGGAACACTGAAGCTTTCTTT,CAIRAGQGSGNTEAFF
TRBJ1-2,-,TRBV14,-,TGTGCCAGCAGCCAAGAGCAGGGGCATGGACCCGCAATCGGGGGCTACACCTTC,CASSQEQGHGPAIGGYTF
TRBJ2-5,-,TRBV6-2/TRBV6-3,TRBD2,TGTGCCAGCAGTACTACCGGGGCGGGGGGAGAGACCCAGTACTTC,CASSTTGAGGETQYF
TRBJ1-3,-,TRBV4-1,-,TGCGCCAGCAGCCAAGATCGACAGGGAAACACCATATATTTT,CASSQDRQGNTIYF
TRBJ1-3,-,TRBV18,-,TGTGCCAGCTCACCGGGACGGGACTCTGGAAACACCATATATTTT,CASSPGRDSGNTIYF